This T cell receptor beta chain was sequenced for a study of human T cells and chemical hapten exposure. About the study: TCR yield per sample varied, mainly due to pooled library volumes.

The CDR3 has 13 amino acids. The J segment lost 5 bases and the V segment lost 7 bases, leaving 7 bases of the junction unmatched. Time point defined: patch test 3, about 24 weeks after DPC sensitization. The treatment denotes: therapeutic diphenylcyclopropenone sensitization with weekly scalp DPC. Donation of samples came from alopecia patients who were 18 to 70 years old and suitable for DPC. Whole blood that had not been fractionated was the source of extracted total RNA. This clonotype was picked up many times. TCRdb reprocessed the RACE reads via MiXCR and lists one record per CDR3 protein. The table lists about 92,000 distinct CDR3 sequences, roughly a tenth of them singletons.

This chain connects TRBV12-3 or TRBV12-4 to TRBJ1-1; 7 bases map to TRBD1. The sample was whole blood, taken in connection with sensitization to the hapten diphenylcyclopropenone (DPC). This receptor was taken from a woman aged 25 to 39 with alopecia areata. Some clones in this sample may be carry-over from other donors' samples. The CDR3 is CASNGQVRTEAFF. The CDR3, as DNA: TGTGCCAGCAACGGACAGGTGAGGACTGAAGCTTTCTTT.